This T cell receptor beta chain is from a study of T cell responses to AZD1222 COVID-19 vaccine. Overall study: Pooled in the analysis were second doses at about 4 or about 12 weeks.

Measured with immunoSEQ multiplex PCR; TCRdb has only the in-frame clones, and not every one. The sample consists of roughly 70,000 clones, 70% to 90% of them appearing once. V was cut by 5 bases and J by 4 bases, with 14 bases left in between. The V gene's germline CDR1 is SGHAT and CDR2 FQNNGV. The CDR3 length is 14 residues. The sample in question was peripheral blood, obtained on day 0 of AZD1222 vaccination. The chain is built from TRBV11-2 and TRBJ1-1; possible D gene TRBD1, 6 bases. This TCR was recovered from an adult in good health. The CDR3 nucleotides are TGTGCCAGCAGCAAGACCACAGGGAGCACTGAAGCTTTCTTT. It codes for CASSKTTGSTEAFF.